The present TCR beta chain was sequenced within a study of tumour-infiltrating T cells in Burkitt lymphoma (dated by TCRdb to the early 2020s). Turning to the overall study: All epidemiological subtypes of Burkitt lymphoma were represented in the cohort, which was made up of just over 80 patients. TCR repertoire data were correlated with clinical outcome; productive clonality predicted overall and progression-free survival, independent of established prognosticators including age at diagnosis.

Of note for this clone: Its antigen is unknown. Base qualities are not recorded, but no much larger clone differs from it by a single base.

The CDR3 spans 16 residues, from the cysteine through the phenylalanine. The entry retains the CDR3 DNA only, 48 bases that are in frame from base 1. V lost 6 bases and J lost 0 bases; the stretch between them is 15 bases long. The germline V gene encodes CDR1 MNHNY and CDR2 SVGAGI (reference sequence). The library was produced with the immunoSEQ multiplex PCR assay. Entries here come from immuneACCESS through TCRdb and include only in-frame sequences with V and J called. Some clones fail to appear in such tables; in the studies checked, an unresolved V gene covers under half of the shortfall, and the cause of the remainder is unknown. Present in this sample are a few hundred clones, around 95% of which were seen just once. Of the sample, roughly 5% falls within the top ten clones. Study-wide findings and limitations: Several public clonotypes shared across numerous Burkitt lymphoma patients were found, and shared tumour neoantigen selection absent from diffuse large B-cell lymphoma was thereby suggested.

The sequence was obtained from a human donor with Burkitt lymphoma. The chain is encoded by TRBV6-6 joined to TRBJ1-3, with the D segment identity uncertain. Sequencing used tumor tissue. CDR3 sequence: CASREQPLRSGNTIYF. The DNA sequence is given as TGTGCCAGCAGAGAACAGCCTCTCCGCTCTGGAAACACCATATATTTT.